This T cell receptor (beta chain) is from a study of blood T cell repertoires in COVID-19. In the study overall: Samples taken during acute and convalescent COVID-19 were collected in the United States, Italy and Spain.

Germline V gene data show CDR1 as MGHRA and CDR2 as YSYEKL. V was shortened by 0 bases and J by 10 bases, with 19 bases between the two germline ends. The CDR3 consists of 16 residues. Assay used: immunoSEQ multiplex PCR; TCRdb lists only in-frame clones, some missing. Of over 130,000 clones listed, 80% to 85% are singletons. Sequencing input: peripheral blood. The receptor's source is a woman aged 60-70 years with acute or convalescent COVID-19. The chain couples TRBV4-1 to TRBJ2-1; perhaps TRBD2 as D (5 bases). The CDR3 loop reads CASSQDLAGAVTEQFF. Here the CDR3 DNA reads TGCGCCAGCAGCCAAGATCTGGCGGGCGCGGTTACGGAGCAGTTCTTC.